Below, 22 T cell receptor beta chains from the same sample are listed, as sequenced in a study of T cell changes during pregnancy in multiple sclerosis. This table comes from immunoSEQ multiplex PCR, and its TCRdb copy is limited to in-frame clones, with some not included. The table has about 69,000 clones, roughly 90% seen once. The sequenced sample was CD4+ T cells from peripheral blood mononuclear cells, obtained in the third trimester of pregnancy. The receptors shown here come from a female donor in good health, enrolled as a control in a pregnancy study.

This chain uses TRBV5-1 with TRBJ1-2, with TRBD1 matching over 9 bases. Germline values: CDR1 SGHRS, CDR2 YFSETQ. V lost 7 bases to trimming and J lost 2 bases; unmatched junction nucleotides: 0. This CDR3 has 12 residues. In DNA form, the CDR3 reads TGCGCCAGCGGACAGGGGAACTATGGCTACACCTTC. Its translation is CASGQGNYGYTF.

The gene calls are TRBV5-1 and TRBJ1-3; D gene ambiguous. V was trimmed by 4 bases and J by 0 bases, leaving 8 bases between them. Germline V gene data show CDR1 as SGHRS and CDR2 as YFSETQ. The CDR3 contains 14 residues. The CDR3 is CASSPLSSGNTIYF. In nucleotides, the CDR3 is TGCGCCAGCAGCCCACTGTCCTCTGGAAACACCATATATTTT.

A single count supports this clone. The rearrangement uses TRBV28 and TRBJ1-2; 8 nucleotides agree with TRBD1. The length of the CDR3 is 14 residues. The ends lost 10 bases at V and 2 bases at J; junction bases unmatched: 9. Germline values: CDR1 MDHEN, CDR2 SYDVKM. This CDR3 is CATSWTGKNYGYTF. For the CDR3, the DNA is TGTGCCACCTCCTGGACAGGGAAAAACTATGGCTACACCTTC.

The chain recombines TRBV9 with TRBJ2-3; no clear D. This CDR3 has 14 amino acids. CDR1 and CDR2 from the germline V gene are SGDLS and YYNGEE. Deletions cut 0 bases from V and 6 bases from J, with 11 bases between. The CDR3 DNA reads TGTGCCAGCAGCGTAGATGGTGTCGGGGATACGCAGTATTTT. Amino acid sequence: CASSVDGVGDTQYF.

This clone has a single count. The chain couples TRBV4-2 to TRBJ2-3; D is unresolved. CDR3 length: 14 residues. Germline-derived CDR1 and CDR2 are LGHNA and YNFKEQ. Trimming removed 4 bases from V and 2 bases from J, with 10 bases in between. CDR3 in amino acids: CASSPGADTDTQYF. CDR3 DNA: TGTGCCAGCAGCCCCGGAGCCGACACAGATACGCAGTATTTT.

The rearrangement links TRBV5-6 to TRBJ1-5; maybe TRBD1 (5 bases). CDR3 length: 15 residues. Between the trimmed V and J ends, which lost 2 bases and 1 base, there was a span of 10 bases. Germline CDR1 is SGHDT and CDR2 is YYEEEE. The CDR3 reads CASSFRGLSNQPQHF. CDR3 nucleotides: TGTGCCAGCAGCTTTCGGGGGTTAAGCAATCAGCCCCAGCATTTT.

The V and J genes are TRBV15 and TRBJ2-5, with 9 bases that match TRBD2. Trimming took 0 bases from V and 6 from J; bases not matched to a gene: 8. The CDR3 has 16 amino acids. CDR1 and CDR2 (germline): LNHNV, YYDKDF (reference sequence). The CDR3 DNA reads as TGTGCCACCAGCAGAGATCTGGCGGGGGGGCCGCAGACCCAGTACTTC. The encoded protein is CATSRDLAGGPQTQYF.

V is TRBV7-2 and J is TRBJ1-4, with TRBD1 matching 7 bases. Germline CDR1 is SGHTA and CDR2 is FQGNSA. Trimming removed 4 bases from V and 7 bases from J; junction bases left unmatched: 6. CDR3 length: 14 amino acids. CDR3 amino acids: CASSSTGVGEKLFF. As DNA, the CDR3 is TGTGCCAGCAGCTCCACAGGGGTGGGTGAAAAACTGTTTTTT. Drawing the rest from reference TRBV7-2 and TRBJ1-4, the complete variable domain is GAGVSQSPSNKVTEKGKDVELRCDPISGHTALYWYRQSLGQGLEFLIYFQGNSAPDKSGLPSDRFSAERTGGSVSTLTIQRTQQEDSAVYLCASSSTGVGEKLFFGSGTQLSVL.

The chain has TRBV7-2 and TRBJ1-1; TRBD1 matches 9 bases. The CDR3 is 17 residues long. Germline values: CDR1 SGHTA, CDR2 FQGNSA. V shed 3 bases, J shed 4 bases, and the junction held 12 bases outside the gene matches. This CDR3 reads CASSFRTGGSIGTEAFF. The CDR3 DNA follows: TGTGCCAGCAGCTTTAGAACAGGGGGCTCAATCGGCACTGAAGCTTTCTTT.

J is TRBJ2-2 and V is TRBV29-1; 8 bases are shared with TRBD1. The CDR3 is made up of 15 amino acids. V shed 3 bases and J 1 base; nucleotides not matched to a gene: 4. CDR1 is SQVTM, CDR2 ANQGSEA, per germline. The DNA for the CDR3 is TGCAGCGTTGAGTCTGACAGGGGGAACACCGGGGAGCTGTTTTTT. Translated: CSVESDRGNTGELFF.

The CDR3: CASRLAGNTGELFF. The CDR3, as DNA: TGCGCCAGCAGACTAGCGGGGAACACCGGGGAGCTGTTTTTT. The chain recombines TRBV4-3 with TRBJ2-2, with 9 bases fitting TRBD2. CDR3 length: 14 residues. Per germline, CDR1 LGHNA and CDR2 YSLEER. After removal of 6 bases from V and 1 base from J, the junction contained 0 bases not matched to a gene.

The chain combines TRBV11-3 with TRBJ1-1, with 9 bases lining up with TRBD1. Germline loops: CDR1 SGHNT, CDR2 YENEEA. V shed 5 bases, J shed 0 bases, and the junction held 7 bases outside the gene matches. This CDR3 is 16 amino acids long. CDR3 DNA: TGTGCCAGCAGCACCCAGACAGGGGGGATGAACACTGAAGCTTTCTTT. This translates into CASSTQTGGMNTEAFF.

The V gene is TRBV4-1, the J gene TRBJ1-3; D not certain. Per the germline V gene, CDR1 is MGHRA and CDR2 is YSYEKL. This CDR3 has 16 residues. Trimming cost V 1 base and J 4 bases, with 14 bases left between them. The CDR3 sequence is CASSQGVLPGGNTIYF. The CDR3 DNA is TGCGCCAGCAGCCAAGGCGTTTTGCCGGGAGGAAACACCATATATTTT.

This chain uses TRBV6-1 with TRBJ1-2; no clear D gene. V was shortened by 6 bases and J by 6 bases, with 17 bases between the two germline ends. CDR1 and CDR2 from the germline V gene are MNHNS and SASEGT. The CDR3 contains 14 residues. The CDR3 sequence is CASSPEQDSDGYTF. The CDR3, as DNA: TGTGCCAGCAGCCCAGAACAAGATTCAGATGGCTACACCTTC.

The rearrangement uses TRBV9 and TRBJ1-6; tentatively, D is TRBD1 (6 bases). The germline V gene encodes CDR1 SGDLS and CDR2 YYNGEE. The CDR3 contains 14 residues. V lost 2 bases, J lost 8 bases, and 11 bases lay in between. The CDR3 DNA follows: TGTGCCAGCAGCGTTACAGGGAATTATTCACCCCTCCACTTT. Translated: CASSVTGNYSPLHF.

J is TRBJ1-5 and V is TRBV7-8, with D possibly matching TRBD1 (6 bases). With 3 bases removed from V and 9 bases from J, the gap between germline ends came to 15 bases. This CDR3 has 14 amino acids. CDR1 and CDR2 from the germline V gene are SGHVS and FQNEAQ. CDR3 DNA: TGTGCCAGCAGCTTGACCACAGGGAGGGGGCCCCAGCATTTT. Encoded protein: CASSLTTGRGPQHF.

The V call is TRBV27, the J call TRBJ1-5, with D perhaps matching TRBD1 (5 bases). This CDR3 contains 15 residues. The V and J ends lost 0 bases and 5 bases respectively, with 11 bases between them. Per germline, CDR1 MNHEY and CDR2 SMNVEV (reference sequence). CDR3 region: CASSLSSRADQPQHF. In nucleotides, the CDR3 is TGTGCCAGCAGTTTATCCAGCAGGGCGGATCAGCCCCAGCATTTT.

The chain recombines TRBV10-3 with TRBJ2-3, with D possibly matching TRBD2 (6 bases). This CDR3 has 16 residues. The V and J ends lost 0 bases and 3 bases respectively, with 13 bases between them. Per the germline V gene, CDR1 is ENHRY and CDR2 is SYGVKD. Written as DNA, the CDR3 is TGTGCCATCAGTGAGTCAAGGACTGGGGGGACAGATACGCAGTATTTT. It encodes CAISESRTGGTDTQYF.

The chain carries TRBV2 and TRBJ1-1; TRBD1 matches 8 bases. Trimming took 6 bases from V and 5 from J; bases not matched to a gene: 5. The CDR3 loop spans 13 amino acids. CDR1 and CDR2 from the germline V gene are SNHLY and FYNNEI. CDR3 region: CASRTDRETEAFF. The CDR3, as DNA: TGTGCCAGCAGAACGGACAGGGAAACTGAAGCTTTCTTT.

V and J are TRBV7-2 and TRBJ1-2; the D is unclear. Per the germline V gene, CDR1 is SGHTA and CDR2 is FQGNSA. Trimming removed 5 bases from V and 1 base from J, with 5 bases in between. The CDR3 length is 12 residues. CDR3 protein: CASSLGNYGYTF. The CDR3 nucleotides are TGTGCCAGCAGCCTCGGTAACTATGGCTACACCTTC.

V and J are TRBV5-8 and TRBJ2-7, with D perhaps matching TRBD2 (6 bases). With 3 bases removed from V and 0 bases from J, the gap between germline ends came to 10 bases. Germline lookup yields CDR1 SGHTS and CDR2 YDEGEE. CDR3 length: 14 residues. The CDR3 DNA follows: TGTGCCAGCAGCTCTAGGACTAACTCCTACGAGCAGTACTTC. Residues: CASSSRTNSYEQYF.

This clone was seen only a few times. The V call is TRBV10-3, the J call TRBJ1-4, with D uncertain. Germline V CDR1 and CDR2: ENHRY, SYGVKD. The CDR3 totals 13 residues. Between the trimmed V and J ends, which lost 7 bases and 4 bases, there was a span of 10 bases. This CDR3 reads CAITSPGNEKLFF. The CDR3 coding sequence is TGTGCCATCACCTCTCCGGGTAATGAAAAACTGTTTTTT.